The T cell receptor beta chain described here comes from a study of blood T cell repertoires in COVID-19. V was trimmed by 0 bases and J by 6 bases, leaving 8 bases between them. This CDR3 is 13 amino acids long. Looked up from germline, CDR1 is SGHAT and CDR2 is FQNNGV. The authors' processing: How many nucleated cells were present was estimated from reference gene primer amplification. The repertoire was sequenced with immunoSEQ multiplex PCR; TCRdb's copy has only in-frame clones and lacks some. Clone size and V and J calls were adopted from that table, with D and trimming inferred from the DNA. The table lists just under 65,000 clones, over 65% of them singletons, with around 14% in the top ten.

The rearrangement links TRBV11-2 to TRBJ1-2; no clear D gene. The origin of this receptor is a man between 60 and 70 years old with COVID-19, enrolled during active disease. Material for sequencing was peripheral blood. The CDR3 coding sequence is TGTGCCAGCAGCTTAGATCCCACAGATGGCTACACCTTC. Residues: CASSLDPTDGYTF.